This paragraph reports one T cell receptor beta chain. Its target is not known. The sample belongs to a study of T cells after yellow fever vaccination. Study-level results: Although most clonotypes did not, a small share appeared in both CD4 and CD8 compartments.

Generation of TCR cDNA used 5'RACE template switching (which added a universal primer site and UMIs). MiXCR, applied by TCRdb to the 5' RACE reads, yields one record per CDR3 protein. The table lists 620,000 or so distinct CDR3 sequences, around a sixth of them singletons. This CDR3 is built from 14 residues. The germline V and J ends were trimmed by 7 bases and 3 bases, with 15 bases remaining between them. Looked up from germline, CDR1 is MNHNS and CDR2 is SASEGT. This rearrangement joins TRBV6-1 to TRBJ2-5; possible D gene TRBD1, 6 bases. The clonotype comes from a young man who received the YFV17D yellow fever vaccine. Specimen: PBMCs, collected more than 4 days after the first yellow fever vaccination. The CDR3 nucleotides read TGTGCCAGCATGGGGGCCTTGGAAAAAGAGACCCAGTACTTC. Protein: CASMGALEKETQYF.